This T cell receptor beta chain was found in a study of cytomegalovirus exposure and HLA in healthy donors. This clone has only a few counts. The antigen is undetermined. Study-level results: In a later analysis, across HLA loci, associated TCR counts were highest for DRB1, lowest for HLA-C. A missense variant in DCLRE1C was later tied to TCR beta V- and J-gene trimming. Researchers reported from a later analysis that most CMV-associated TCR beta chains appeared HLA-restricted.

PCR employed 60 Vbeta and 13 Jbeta primers. Here immunoSEQ multiplex PCR was the method, and the copy in TCRdb shows in-frame clones only, minus some. Of roughly 120,000 clones in the sample, around 74% were seen once. The receptor comes from a young man in good health and CMV-seropositive. Sequencing was done on a sample of PBMCs.

The CDR3 DNA is TGCGCCAGCAGCAGGAGAGAAGCCAAAAACATTCAGTACTTC. Protein sequence: CASSRREAKNIQYF. V gene TRBV4-3 combines with J gene TRBJ2-4; D is uncertain. V was trimmed by 5 bases and J by 0 bases, leaving 8 bases between them. The CDR3 has 14 amino acids. Germline assignment: CDR1 LGHNA and CDR2 YSLEER.